This T cell receptor (beta chain) derives from a study of T cell repertoires in cytomegalovirus infection. For the study at large: CMV infection and matching HLA type were both indicated by public TCR beta signatures.

The table lists this clonotype with a few counts. Its specificity is not known. A single record per CDR3 protein comes from TCRdb applying MiXCR to the reads. The repertoire consists of under 300,000 distinct CDR3 sequences, with roughly an eighth occurring once and the leading ten covering 1.5% to 2%. General study points: CMV-specific TCR beta clonotypes restricted by HLA-C dominated the ex vivo response. Individuals carrying CMV plus the relevant HLA were identified by cumulative frequency of public TCR beta families.

CDR1 and CDR2 from the germline V gene are SGHAT and FQDESV (reference sequence). CDR3 size: 15 residues. Losses at the gene ends were 3 bases for V and 4 bases for J; bases not matched to a gene: 1. This TCR came from a human donor in good health (CMV status not recorded). Some clones in this sample may be carry-over from other donors' samples. Material for sequencing was PBMCs. The rearrangement joins TRBV11-1 to TRBJ2-2; 11 bases map to TRBD2. DNA for the CDR3: TGTGCCAGCAGCTTTGGGACTAGCGGCACCGGGGAGCTGTTTTTT. This sequence encodes CASSFGTSGTGELFF. The full variable domain, rest sourced from reference TRBV11-1 and TRBJ2-2, is EAEVAQSPRYKITEKSQAVAFWCDPISGHATLYWYRQILGQGPELLVQFQDESVVDDSQLPKDRFSAERLKGVDSTLKIQPAELGDSAMYLCASSFGTSGTGELFFGEGSRLTVL.